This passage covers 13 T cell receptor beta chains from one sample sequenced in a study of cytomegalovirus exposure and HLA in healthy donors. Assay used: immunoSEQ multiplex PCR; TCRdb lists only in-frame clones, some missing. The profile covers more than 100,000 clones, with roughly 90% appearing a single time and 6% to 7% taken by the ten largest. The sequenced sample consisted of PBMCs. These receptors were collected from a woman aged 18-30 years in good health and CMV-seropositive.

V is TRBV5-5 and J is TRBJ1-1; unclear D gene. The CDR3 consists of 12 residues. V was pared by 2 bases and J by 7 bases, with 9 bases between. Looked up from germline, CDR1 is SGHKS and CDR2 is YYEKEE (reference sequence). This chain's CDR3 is CASSFPQLEAFF. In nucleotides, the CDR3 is TGTGCCAGCAGCTTCCCACAGCTTGAAGCTTTCTTT.

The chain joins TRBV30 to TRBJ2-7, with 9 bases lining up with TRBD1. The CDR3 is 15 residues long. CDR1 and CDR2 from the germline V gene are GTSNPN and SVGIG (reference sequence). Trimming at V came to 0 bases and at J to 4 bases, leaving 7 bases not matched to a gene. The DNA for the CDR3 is TGTGCCTGGAGTGTAATAGGACAGGGGAAGTACGAGCAGTACTTC. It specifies CAWSVIGQGKYEQYF.

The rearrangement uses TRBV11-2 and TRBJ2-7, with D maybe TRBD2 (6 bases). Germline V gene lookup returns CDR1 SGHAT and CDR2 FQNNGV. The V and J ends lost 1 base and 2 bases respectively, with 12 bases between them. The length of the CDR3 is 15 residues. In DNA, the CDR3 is TGTGCCAGCAGCTTAGGAGTGGGGGGACCCTACGAGCAGTACTTC. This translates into CASSLGVGGPYEQYF.

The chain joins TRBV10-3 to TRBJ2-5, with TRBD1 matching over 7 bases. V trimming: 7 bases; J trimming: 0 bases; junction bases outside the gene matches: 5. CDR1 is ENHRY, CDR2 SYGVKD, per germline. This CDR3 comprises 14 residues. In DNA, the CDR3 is TGTGCCATCAAGGCTACAGGGGACCAAGAGACCCAGTACTTC. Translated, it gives CAIKATGDQETQYF.

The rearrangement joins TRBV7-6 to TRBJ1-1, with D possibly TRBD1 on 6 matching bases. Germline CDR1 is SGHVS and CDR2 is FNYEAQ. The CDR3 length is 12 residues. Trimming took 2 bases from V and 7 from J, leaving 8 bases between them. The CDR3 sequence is CASSLRGGEAFF. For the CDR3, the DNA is TGTGCCAGCAGCTTAAGAGGGGGTGAAGCTTTCTTT.

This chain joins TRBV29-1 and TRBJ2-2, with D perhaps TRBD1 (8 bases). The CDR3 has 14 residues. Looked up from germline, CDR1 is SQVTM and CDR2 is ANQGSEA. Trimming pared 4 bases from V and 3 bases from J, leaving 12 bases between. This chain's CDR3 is CSVGTGRDTGELFF. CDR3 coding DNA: TGCAGCGTTGGGACAGGGAGGGACACCGGGGAGCTGTTTTTT.

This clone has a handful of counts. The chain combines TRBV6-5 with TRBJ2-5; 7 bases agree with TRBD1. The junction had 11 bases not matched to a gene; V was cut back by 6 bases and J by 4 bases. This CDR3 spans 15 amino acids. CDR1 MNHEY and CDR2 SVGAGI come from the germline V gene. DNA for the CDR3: TGTGCCAGCAGAGGACTGACAGGGAGCGGAGAGACCCAGTACTTC. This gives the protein CASRGLTGSGETQYF.

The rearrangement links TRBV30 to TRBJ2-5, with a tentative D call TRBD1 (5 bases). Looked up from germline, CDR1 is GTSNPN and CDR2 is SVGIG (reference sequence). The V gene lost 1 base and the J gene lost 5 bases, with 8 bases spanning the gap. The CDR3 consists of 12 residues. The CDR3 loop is CAWSGGRETQYF. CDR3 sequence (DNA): TGTGCCTGGAGTGGGGGCAGGGAGACCCAGTACTTC.

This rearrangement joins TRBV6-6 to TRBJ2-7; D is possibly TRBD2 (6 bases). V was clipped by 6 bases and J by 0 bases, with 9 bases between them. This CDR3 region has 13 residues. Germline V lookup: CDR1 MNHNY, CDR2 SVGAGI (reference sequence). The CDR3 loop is CASSPGVSYEQYF. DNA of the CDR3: TGTGCCAGCAGCCCGGGGGTCTCCTACGAGCAGTACTTC.

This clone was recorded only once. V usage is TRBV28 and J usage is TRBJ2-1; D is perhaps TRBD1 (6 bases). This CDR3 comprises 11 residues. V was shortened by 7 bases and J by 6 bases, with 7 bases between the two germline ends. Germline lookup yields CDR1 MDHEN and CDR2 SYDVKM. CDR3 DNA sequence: TGTGCCAGCAAACAGGGCAATGAGCAGTTCTTC. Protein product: CASKQGNEQFF.

CDR3 nucleotides: TGTGCCAGCAGCCAAGGGGCAGGGGGCGACGAGCAGTACTTC. Protein sequence: CASSQGAGGDEQYF. The chain has TRBV4-2 and TRBJ2-7, with TRBD1 identical over 8 bases. The J segment lost 5 bases and the V segment lost 1 base, leaving 4 bases of the junction unmatched. Germline CDR1 LGHNA, CDR2 YNFKEQ. This CDR3 region has 14 residues.

CDR3 amino acids: CAISEYYLTGPYEQYF. In nucleotides, the CDR3 is TGTGCCATCAGTGAGTATTACCTGACAGGACCCTACGAGCAGTACTTC. V is TRBV10-3 and J is TRBJ2-7; TRBD1 is a possible D gene (6 bases). This CDR3 is 16 amino acids long. Per germline, CDR1 ENHRY and CDR2 SYGVKD. Trimming removed 1 base from V and 2 bases from J, with 15 bases in between.

CDR3 sequence: CASSAGVWEQYF. DNA of the CDR3: TGTGCCAGCAGTGCAGGGGTGTGGGAGCAGTACTTC. The chain links TRBV28 to TRBJ2-7, with D perhaps TRBD1 (6 bases). Germline V lookup: CDR1 MDHEN, CDR2 SYDVKM. V was shortened by 5 bases and J by 7 bases, with 12 bases between the two germline ends. There are 12 residues in the CDR3.